The 3 T cell receptor beta chains below were found in one sample sequenced in a study of blood T cells in healthy people across ages. Together with a sample-barcoded 5' primer, a J-beta primer mix was included in a second PCR lasting roughly 6 to 12 cycles. Each CDR3 protein gets one entry after TCRdb re-called the 5' RACE reads with MiXCR. The profile shows about 640,000 distinct CDR3 sequences, approximately 30% of them singletons. The sequencing input was blood. These receptors originate from a woman older than 75 in good health.

Of note for this clonotype: Lacking the conserved final phenylalanine or tryptophan, this CDR3 likely reflects a read error. The V and J genes are TRBV19 and TRBJ2-1; D not resolved. The J call is uncertain, as TRBJ2-7 better fits the DNA end. This CDR3 is built from 14 residues. Germline V CDR1 and CDR2: LNHDA, SQIVND (reference sequence). The CDR3 bases are TGTGCCAGTATGGCAAGACCCCCTAGGAATGAGCAGTACTTG. Translated: CASMARPPRNEQYL.

This clonotype was found a few times. A much larger clone differs by one base, so this may be a read error. The chain links TRBV5-1 to TRBJ2-5, with D perhaps being TRBD1 or TRBD2 (5 bases each). The DNA end favors TRBJ2-1, so the J call may be wrong. The length of the CDR3 is 14 residues. Germline V gene data show CDR1 as SGHRS and CDR2 as YFSETQ. CDR3 amino acids: CASSLGTLGETQFF. The CDR3 region has the DNA TGCGCCAGCAGCTTGGGGACCCTGGGGGAGACCCAGTTCTTC.

To note about this clonotype: This sequence may be a read error, since a much larger clone differs from it by one base. The V and J genes are TRBV20-1 and TRBJ1-2, with unresolved D. The CDR3 is 13 amino acids. The germline gives CDR1 DFQATT, CDR2 SNEGSKA (reference sequence). The CDR3 region has the DNA TGCAATGCTAGAGTGTTAGGGAACTATGGCTACACCTTC. Translated: CNARVLGNYGYTF.